Below, 30 T cell receptor beta chains from the same sample are listed, as sequenced in a study of cytomegalovirus exposure and HLA in healthy donors. Researchers ran the PCR with 60 Vbeta and 13 Jbeta primers. Method: immunoSEQ multiplex PCR; TCRdb's copy keeps in-frame clones and lacks some. The profile shows under 200,000 clones, 77% of them singletons. Sequencing was carried out using PBMCs. These receptors were obtained from a woman in her thirties or forties in good health and CMV-seropositive.

For this clone: The same CDR3 also results from other DNA sequences found in this sample. The chain links TRBV2 to TRBJ1-1; D gene ambiguous. The CDR3 runs to 14 residues. The germline V gene has CDR1 SNHLY and CDR2 FYNNEI. V was trimmed by 3 bases and J by 1 base, leaving 9 bases between them. CDR3 sequence (DNA): TGTGCCAGCAGTGAGGCAGGCTGGAACACTGAAGCTTTCTTT. Translated, it gives CASSEAGWNTEAFF.

This sequence joins TRBV6-7 and TRBJ2-4, with a possible D match to TRBD1 (6 bases). TRBV6-7 is treated as an ORF (open reading frame) with a function not yet certain. The CDR3 runs 15 residues. V lost 2 bases to trimming and J lost 0 bases, with 8 bases between them. The CDR3 sequence: CASSYTGLAKNIQYF. The CDR3 bases are TGTGCCAGCAGTTACACAGGGCTAGCCAAAAACATTCAGTACTTC.

The rearrangement uses TRBV7-8 and TRBJ2-1, with 7 nucleotides matching TRBD1. Losses at the gene ends were 5 bases for V and 5 bases for J; bases not matched to a gene: 3. Germline CDR1 SGHVS, CDR2 FQNEAQ. This CDR3 is 13 amino acids long. The CDR3 DNA follows: TGTGCCAGCAGCATTGACAGGGACAATGAGCAGTTCTTC. It specifies CASSIDRDNEQFF.

This clone has only one observation. The DNA of the CDR3 is TGTGCCAGCACGGGTAGCAATCAGCCCCAGCATTTT. Its translation: CASTGSNQPQHF. The chain recombines TRBV2 with TRBJ1-5; D unresolved. The CDR3 covers 12 residues. V lost 7 bases to trimming and J lost 0 bases, with 4 bases between them. CDR1 SNHLY and CDR2 FYNNEI come from the germline V gene.

The chain uses TRBV7-9 and TRBJ1-2; 7 bases line up with TRBD1. Trimming cost V 1 base and J 4 bases; bases outside gene matches: 3. Germline assignment: CDR1 SEHNR and CDR2 FQNEAQ (reference sequence). CDR3 size: 14 residues. CDR3 bases: TGTGCCAGCAGCTTAGGACAGGGCCCCTATGGCTACACCTTC. Translated, it gives CASSLGQGPYGYTF.

The chain uses TRBV7-2 and TRBJ2-6; D unresolved. Germline V gives CDR1 SGHTA, CDR2 FQGNSA. Trimming cost V 1 base and J 6 bases, with 7 bases left between them. CDR3 length: 14 residues. CDR3 loop: CASSLGSQANVLTF. CDR3 nucleotide sequence: TGTGCCAGCAGCTTAGGTTCCCAGGCCAACGTCCTGACTTTC.

The gene calls are TRBV30 and TRBJ2-4; tentative D call: TRBD1 (6 bases). Germline-derived CDR1 and CDR2 are GTSNPN and SVGIG (reference sequence). Trimming shortened V by 2 bases and J by 15 bases, and 14 bases separated the two germline ends. CDR3 size: 11 residues. The CDR3 DNA reads TGTGCCTGGAGTATAGGCAGGGGAGTGTACTTC. Translation: CAWSIGRGVYF.

V gene TRBV7-9 combines with J gene TRBJ2-5; 7 positions match TRBD1. The closer fit of TRBJ2-7 to the DNA end suggests the J call may be wrong. The CDR3 runs 14 residues. Germline CDR1 reads SEHNR; CDR2 reads FQNEAQ (reference sequence). The CDR3 DNA reads as TGTGCCAGCAGCTTAGCACAGGGGTTGGGCGAGCAGTACTTC. This translates into CASSLAQGLGEQYF.

The chain recombines TRBV18 with TRBJ1-1, with D perhaps matching TRBD1 (6 bases). The length of the CDR3 is 13 residues. Per the germline V gene, CDR1 is KGHSH and CDR2 is LQKENI. V was pared by 2 bases and J by 4 bases, with 8 bases between. CDR3 sequence reads: CASSPARGTEAFF. The DNA of the CDR3 is TGTGCCAGCTCACCAGCCAGGGGCACTGAAGCTTTCTTT. Drawing the rest from reference TRBV18 and TRBJ1-1, the complete variable domain is NAGVMQNPRHLVRRRGQEARLRCSPMKGHSHVYWYRQLPEEGLKFMVYLQKENIIDESGMPKERFSAEFPKEGPSILRIQQVVRGDSAAYFCASSPARGTEAFFGQGTRLTVV.

This chain joins TRBV4-1 and TRBJ2-3; 13 nucleotides line up with TRBD2. This CDR3 has 18 amino acids. V lost 4 bases and J lost 2; bases outside the gene matches: 9. Germline V gene lookup returns CDR1 MGHRA and CDR2 YSYEKL. Written as DNA, the CDR3 is TGCGCCAGCAGCCGAGGGACTAGCGGGGCCGATTACACAGATACGCAGTATTTT. Translating it yields CASSRGTSGADYTDTQYF.

This clone has a handful of counts. The V and J genes are TRBV18 and TRBJ1-3; the match to TRBD1 covers 8 bases. The CDR3 runs 16 residues. Germline V lookup: CDR1 KGHSH, CDR2 LQKENI. V shed 1 base and J 1 base; nucleotides not matched to a gene: 3. CDR3 DNA sequence: TGTGCCAGCTCACCACAAACAGGGGGTTCTGGAAACACCATATATTTT. Its translation: CASSPQTGGSGNTIYF. Full variable domain (outside the CDR3, taken from reference TRBV18 and TRBJ1-3): NAGVMQNPRHLVRRRGQEARLRCSPMKGHSHVYWYRQLPEEGLKFMVYLQKENIIDESGMPKERFSAEFPKEGPSILRIQQVVRGDSAAYFCASSPQTGGSGNTIYFGEGSWLTVV.

The J gene is TRBJ1-1, the V gene TRBV7-9; D gene ambiguous. The CDR3 runs 15 residues. V lost 5 bases and J lost 3, with 16 bases in between. Germline lookup yields CDR1 SEHNR and CDR2 FQNEAQ (reference sequence). The CDR3 protein is CASSNRYPQDTEAFF. The CDR3 DNA sequence: TGTGCCAGCAGCAATAGATACCCTCAGGACACTGAAGCTTTCTTT.

The chain uses TRBV18 and TRBJ2-1; possibly TRBD2 for D (6 bases). V was pared by 2 bases and J by 5 bases, with 13 bases between. In germline, CDR1 is KGHSH, CDR2 LQKENI. The CDR3 has 15 residues. The CDR3 is CASSPGLAEHNEQFF. The CDR3 DNA sequence: TGTGCCAGCTCACCAGGGTTAGCGGAACACAATGAGCAGTTCTTC.

The chain is built from TRBV5-1 and TRBJ2-5; the match to TRBD2 covers 7 bases. The CDR3 sequence is 16 residues long. Unmatched junction bases numbered 7, after V lost 0 bases and J lost 2 bases. In germline, CDR1 is SGHRS, CDR2 YFSETQ. This CDR3 is CASSLGAGAFQETQYF. In DNA form, the CDR3 reads TGCGCCAGCAGCTTGGGTGCGGGAGCCTTTCAAGAGACCCAGTACTTC.

V usage is TRBV29-1 and J usage is TRBJ2-5; 8 positions agree with TRBD2. From germline, CDR1 is SQVTM and CDR2 ANQGSEA. The length of the CDR3 is 13 residues. After removal of 4 bases from V and 4 bases from J, the junction contained 5 bases not matched to a gene. This chain's CDR3 is CSVALAGRETQYF. For the CDR3, the DNA is TGCAGCGTTGCTCTAGCGGGTAGAGAGACCCAGTACTTC. Based on the CDR3 plus reference TRBV29-1 and TRBJ2-5, the full variable domain is SAVISQKPSRDICQRGTSLTIQCQVDSQVTMMFWYRQQPGQSLTLIATANQGSEATYESGFVIDKFPISRPNLTFSTLTVSNMSPEDSSIYLCSVALAGRETQYFGPGTRLLVL.

This clone came up once. The V gene is TRBV10-2, the J gene TRBJ1-1; D is perhaps TRBD1 (5 bases). V lost 6 bases, J lost 0 bases, and 11 bases lay in between. CDR1 is WSHSY and CDR2 is SAAADI in the germline V gene. The CDR3 loop spans 14 amino acids. The CDR3 loop is CASSRTLMNTEAFF. The CDR3 nucleotides are TGCGCCAGCAGCCGGACATTAATGAACACTGAAGCTTTCTTT.

In its sample, this clone was seen once. The chain has TRBV30 and TRBJ1-2, with D perhaps TRBD1 (6 bases). The CDR3 runs 15 residues. Germline V gene sequence: CDR1 GTSNPN, CDR2 SVGIG (reference sequence). Deletions cut 3 bases from V and 3 bases from J, with 17 bases between. The CDR3 sequence: CAWSETPRGYYGYTF. The CDR3 nucleotides are TGTGCCTGGAGCGAAACCCCGAGGGGGTACTATGGCTACACCTTC. Full variable domain (missing parts from reference TRBV30 and TRBJ1-2): SQTIHQWPATLVQPVGSPLSLECTVEGTSNPNLYWYRQAAGRGLQLLFYSVGIGQISSEVPQNLSASRPQDRQFILSSKKLLLSDSGFYLCAWSETPRGYYGYTFGSGTRLTVV.

The DNA for the CDR3 is TGTGCCAGCAGCCATAGAGGGGGCGCCGGGGAGCTGTTTTTT. It specifies CASSHRGGAGELFF. The chain is built from TRBV9 and TRBJ2-2, with 7 bases lining up with TRBD1. The junction had 6 bases not matched to a gene; V was cut back by 4 bases and J by 6 bases. This CDR3 is 14 amino acids long. Germline assignment: CDR1 SGDLS and CDR2 YYNGEE.

This chain links TRBV18 with TRBJ2-2, with TRBD2 as a possible D gene (5 bases). Trimming removed 3 bases at V and 0 bases at J, with 17 bases between. From germline, CDR1 is KGHSH and CDR2 LQKENI. The CDR3 loop spans 18 amino acids. The CDR3, as DNA: TGTGCCAGCTCACCCCTAGCAAGAACGGGAACGAACACCGGGGAGCTGTTTTTT. Translation gives CASSPLARTGTNTGELFF.

The rearrangement joins TRBV30 to TRBJ1-6; tentative D call: TRBD1 (5 bases). The V end was cut by 0 bases, the J end by 8 bases, with 11 bases between. Germline V gene sequence: CDR1 GTSNPN, CDR2 SVGIG (reference sequence). The CDR3 sequence is 14 residues long. CDR3 amino acids: CAWSVRAGHSPLHF. CDR3 in DNA: TGTGCCTGGAGTGTACGGGCGGGGCATTCACCCCTCCACTTT.

The genes are TRBV6-1 and TRBJ1-4; TRBD1 matches at 7 bases. CDR3 length equals 15 residues. The V gene end was trimmed by 5 bases and the J gene end by 0 bases; junction bases not matched to a gene: 3. In germline, CDR1 is MNHNS, CDR2 SASEGT. Here the CDR3 DNA reads TGTGCCAGCAGTCAGACAGGGACAACTAATGAAAAACTGTTTTTT. Protein sequence: CASSQTGTTNEKLFF.

This chain joins TRBV28 and TRBJ1-1; 9 bases align to TRBD1. Germline values: CDR1 MDHEN, CDR2 SYDVKM. CDR3 size: 15 residues. The trim removed 3 bases at V and 3 bases at J, leaving 5 bases unmatched. The CDR3 loop reads CASSLGGQGDTEAFF. CDR3 sequence (DNA): TGTGCCAGCAGTTTGGGGGGACAGGGTGACACTGAAGCTTTCTTT.

The gene calls are TRBV5-4 and TRBJ1-2; 8 bases map to TRBD1. The germline gives CDR1 SGHNT, CDR2 YYREEE (reference sequence). Trimming at V came to 4 bases and at J to 4 bases, leaving 9 bases not matched to a gene. The CDR3 loop spans 15 amino acids. The CDR3 reads CASSGGTGDLYGYTF. CDR3 in DNA: TGTGCCAGCAGCGGAGGGACAGGAGACCTCTATGGCTACACCTTC.

The chain joins TRBV9 to TRBJ2-5, with 12 bases identical to TRBD2. The DNA end favors TRBJ2-7, so the J call may be wrong. The CDR3 is 14 amino acids. The germline CDR1 and CDR2 sequences are SGDLS and YYNGEE. The chain's CDR3 is CASSGTSGAYEQYF. The CDR3, as DNA: TGTGCCAGCAGCGGGACTAGCGGGGCCTACGAGCAGTACTTC.

The chain links TRBV10-3 to TRBJ1-2, with 8 bases that match TRBD1. Trimming removed 3 bases from V and 3 bases from J; junction bases left unmatched: 3. Germline V gene sequence: CDR1 ENHRY, CDR2 SYGVKD. The CDR3 is made up of 14 amino acids. The CDR3 spells CAISDLQGDYGYTF. The CDR3 coding sequence is TGTGCCATCAGTGACTTACAGGGGGACTATGGCTACACCTTC.

The table lists this clone with a few counts. The chain carries TRBV18 and TRBJ1-1, with 8 positions matching TRBD1. CDR3 length: 16 amino acids. V lost 1 base to trimming and J lost 1 base; unmatched junction nucleotides: 5. The germline CDR1 and CDR2 sequences are KGHSH and LQKENI. The CDR3 reads CASSPREQGGNTEAFF. In nucleotides, the CDR3 is TGTGCCAGCTCACCACGGGAACAGGGGGGGAACACTGAAGCTTTCTTT.

The chain combines TRBV19 with TRBJ2-1, with 7 bases matching TRBD1. This CDR3 region has 15 residues. Germline V gives CDR1 LNHDA, CDR2 SQIVND (reference sequence). V shed 5 bases, J shed 1 base, and the junction held 5 bases outside the gene matches. In DNA form, the CDR3 reads TGTGCCAGTAGTCCCGGGACAGTTTCCTACAATGAGCAGTTCTTC. Residues: CASSPGTVSYNEQFF.

This chain uses TRBV28 with TRBJ1-5; possible D gene TRBD1, 5 bases. This CDR3 has 16 amino acids. The V end lost 8 bases, the J end lost 0 bases, and 17 bases lay between the germline ends. Looked up from germline, CDR1 is MDHEN and CDR2 is SYDVKM. The CDR3 DNA follows: TGTGCCAGCGGTTCGTCAGGGACTTATAGCAATCAGCCCCAGCATTTT. Amino acids: CASGSSGTYSNQPQHF.

The chain carries TRBV12-5 and TRBJ2-7, with TRBD1 matching over 8 bases. V gave up 1 base and J gave up 7 bases; unmatched junction bases: 3. Germline V CDR1 and CDR2: LGHNT, FRNRAP. The CDR3 is 13 residues long. The chain's CDR3 is CASGLGQGREQYF. In nucleotides, the CDR3 is TGTGCTAGTGGTTTGGGACAGGGGAGGGAGCAGTACTTC.

This sequence joins TRBV7-8 and TRBJ1-2, with D tentatively TRBD1 (6 bases). The CDR3 runs 14 residues. CDR1 is SGHVS and CDR2 is FQNEAQ in the germline V gene. V was clipped by 2 bases and J by 7 bases, with 14 bases between them. The CDR3 here is CASSLQGNPTGYTF. For the CDR3, the DNA is TGTGCCAGCAGCTTACAGGGGAATCCCACTGGCTACACCTTC.